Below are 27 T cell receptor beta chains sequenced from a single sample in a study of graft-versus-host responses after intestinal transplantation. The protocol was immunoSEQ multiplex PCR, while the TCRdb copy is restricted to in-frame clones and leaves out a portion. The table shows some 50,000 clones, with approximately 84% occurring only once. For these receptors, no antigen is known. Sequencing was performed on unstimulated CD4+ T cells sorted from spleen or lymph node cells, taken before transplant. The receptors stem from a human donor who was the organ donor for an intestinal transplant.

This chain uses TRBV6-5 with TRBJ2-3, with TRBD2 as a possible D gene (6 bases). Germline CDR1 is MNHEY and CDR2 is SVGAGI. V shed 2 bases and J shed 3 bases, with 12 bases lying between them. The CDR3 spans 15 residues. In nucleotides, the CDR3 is TGTGCCAGCAGTTACGGCTGGCGGGGAACAGATACGCAGTATTTT. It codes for CASSYGWRGTDTQYF.

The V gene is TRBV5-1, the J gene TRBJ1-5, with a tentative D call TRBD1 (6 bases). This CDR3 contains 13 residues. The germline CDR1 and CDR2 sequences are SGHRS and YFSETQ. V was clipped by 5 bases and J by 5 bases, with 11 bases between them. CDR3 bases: TGCGCCAGCAGGGAGGGGGATGATCAGCCCCAGCATTTT. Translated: CASREGDDQPQHF. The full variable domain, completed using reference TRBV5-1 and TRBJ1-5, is KAGVTQTPRYLIKTRGQQVTLSCSPISGHRSVSWYQQTPGQGLQFLFEYFSETQRNKGNFPGRFSGRQFSNSRSEMNVSTLELGDSALYLCASREGDDQPQHFGDGTRLSIL.

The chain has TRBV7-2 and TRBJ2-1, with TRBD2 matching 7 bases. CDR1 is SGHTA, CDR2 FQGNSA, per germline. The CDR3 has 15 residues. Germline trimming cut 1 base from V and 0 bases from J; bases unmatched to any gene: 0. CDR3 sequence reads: CASSLGTSSYNEQFF. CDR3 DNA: TGTGCCAGCAGCTTAGGGACTAGCTCCTACAATGAGCAGTTCTTC.

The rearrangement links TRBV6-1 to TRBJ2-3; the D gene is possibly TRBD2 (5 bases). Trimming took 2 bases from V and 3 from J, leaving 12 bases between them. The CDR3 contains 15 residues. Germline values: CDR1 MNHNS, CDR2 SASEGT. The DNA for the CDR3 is TGTGCCAGCAGTGAACATGAGGGTCTTACAGATACGCAGTATTTT. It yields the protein CASSEHEGLTDTQYF.

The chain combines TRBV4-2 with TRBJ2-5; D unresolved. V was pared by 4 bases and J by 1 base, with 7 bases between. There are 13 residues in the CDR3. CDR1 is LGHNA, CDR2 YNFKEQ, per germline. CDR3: CASSPPLQETQYF. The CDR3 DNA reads TGTGCCAGCAGCCCCCCCCTCCAAGAGACCCAGTACTTC.

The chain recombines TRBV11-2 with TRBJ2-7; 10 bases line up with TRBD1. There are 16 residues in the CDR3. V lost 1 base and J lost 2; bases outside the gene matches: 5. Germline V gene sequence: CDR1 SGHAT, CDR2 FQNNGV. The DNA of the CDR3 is TGTGCCAGCAGCTTAGGACAGGGGGCGGGCGCCTACGAGCAGTACTTC. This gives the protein CASSLGQGAGAYEQYF.

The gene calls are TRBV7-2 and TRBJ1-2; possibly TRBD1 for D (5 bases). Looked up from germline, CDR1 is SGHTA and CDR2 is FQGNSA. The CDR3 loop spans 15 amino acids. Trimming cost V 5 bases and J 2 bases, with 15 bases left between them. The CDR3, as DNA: TGTGCCAGCAGCCCAGGGTTTATGGGGAACTATGGCTACACCTTC. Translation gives CASSPGFMGNYGYTF.

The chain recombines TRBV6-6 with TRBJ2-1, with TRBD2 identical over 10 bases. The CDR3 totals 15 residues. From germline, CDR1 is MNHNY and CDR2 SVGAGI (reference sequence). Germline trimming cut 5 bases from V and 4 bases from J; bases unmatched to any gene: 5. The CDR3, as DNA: TGTGCCAGCAGTGATAGCGGGGGGCCGTACAATGAGCAGTTCTTC. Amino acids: CASSDSGGPYNEQFF.

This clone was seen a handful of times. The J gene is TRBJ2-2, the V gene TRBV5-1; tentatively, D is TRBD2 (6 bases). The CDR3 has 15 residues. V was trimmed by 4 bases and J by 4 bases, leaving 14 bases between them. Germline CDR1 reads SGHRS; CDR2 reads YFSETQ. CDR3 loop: CASSATVGGTGELFF. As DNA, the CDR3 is TGCGCCAGCAGCGCTACGGTGGGGGGCACCGGGGAGCTGTTTTTT.

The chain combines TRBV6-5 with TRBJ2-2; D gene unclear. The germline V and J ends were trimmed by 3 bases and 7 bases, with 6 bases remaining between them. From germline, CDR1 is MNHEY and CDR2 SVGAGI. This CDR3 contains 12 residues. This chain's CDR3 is CASSYGRGELFF. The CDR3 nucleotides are TGTGCCAGCAGTTATGGGCGCGGGGAGCTGTTTTTT.

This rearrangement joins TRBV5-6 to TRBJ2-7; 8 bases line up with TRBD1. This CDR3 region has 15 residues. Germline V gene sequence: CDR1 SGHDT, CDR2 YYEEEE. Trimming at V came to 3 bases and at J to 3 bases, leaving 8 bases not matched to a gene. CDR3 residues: CASSSRDRWVYEQYF. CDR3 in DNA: TGTGCCAGCAGCTCCCGGGACAGGTGGGTCTACGAGCAGTACTTC.

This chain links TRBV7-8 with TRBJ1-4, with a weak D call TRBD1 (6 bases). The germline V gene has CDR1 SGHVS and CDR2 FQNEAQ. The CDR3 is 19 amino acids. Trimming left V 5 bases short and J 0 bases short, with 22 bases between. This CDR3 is CASSRPGKGEIATNEKLFF. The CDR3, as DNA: TGTGCCAGCAGCCGCCCCGGTAAGGGGGAGATCGCAACTAATGAAAAACTGTTTTTT.

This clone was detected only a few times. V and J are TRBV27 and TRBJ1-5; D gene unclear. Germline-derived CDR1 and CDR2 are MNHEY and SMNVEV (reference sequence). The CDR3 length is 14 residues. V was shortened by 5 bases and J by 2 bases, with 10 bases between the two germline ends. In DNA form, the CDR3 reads TGTGCCAGCAGTCACGGGGATCGCAATCAGCCCCAGCATTTT. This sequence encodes CASSHGDRNQPQHF.

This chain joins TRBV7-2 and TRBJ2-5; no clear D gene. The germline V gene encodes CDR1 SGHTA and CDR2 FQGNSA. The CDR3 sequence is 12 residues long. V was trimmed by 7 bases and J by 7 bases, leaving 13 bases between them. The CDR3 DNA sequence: TGTGCCAGCACCCATGAGGTGGGGACCCAGTACTTC. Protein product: CASTHEVGTQYF.

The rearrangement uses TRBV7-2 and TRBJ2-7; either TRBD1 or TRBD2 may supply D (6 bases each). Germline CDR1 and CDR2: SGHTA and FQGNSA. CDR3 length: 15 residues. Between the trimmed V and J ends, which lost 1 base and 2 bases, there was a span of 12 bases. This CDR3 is CASSLVEGGPYEQYF. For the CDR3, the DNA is TGTGCCAGCAGCTTAGTTGAGGGGGGACCCTACGAGCAGTACTTC.

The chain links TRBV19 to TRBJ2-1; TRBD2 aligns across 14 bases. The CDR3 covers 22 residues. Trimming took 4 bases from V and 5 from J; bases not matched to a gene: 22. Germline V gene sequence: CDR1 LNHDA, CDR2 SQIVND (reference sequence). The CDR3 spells CASSRAGYWGLAGVSPHNEQFF. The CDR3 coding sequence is TGTGCCAGTAGTAGAGCAGGTTATTGGGGACTAGCGGGAGTTTCACCACACAATGAGCAGTTCTTC. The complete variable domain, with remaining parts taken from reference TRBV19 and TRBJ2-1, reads DGGITQSPKYLFRKEGQNVTLSCEQNLNHDAMYWYRQDPGQGLRLIYYSQIVNDFQKGDIAEGYSVSREKKESFPLTVTSAQKNPTAFYLCASSRAGYWGLAGVSPHNEQFFGPGTRLTVL.

The CDR3 DNA is TGTGCCATCAGTGAGTCGAGTTACGGGACAGGGGTTGAAAAACTGTTTTTT. As protein: CAISESSYGTGVEKLFF. The chain links TRBV10-3 to TRBJ1-4; 10 nucleotides line up with TRBD1. The CDR3 spans 17 residues. Germline V lookup: CDR1 ENHRY, CDR2 SYGVKD. Unmatched junction bases numbered 8, after V lost 0 bases and J lost 7 bases.

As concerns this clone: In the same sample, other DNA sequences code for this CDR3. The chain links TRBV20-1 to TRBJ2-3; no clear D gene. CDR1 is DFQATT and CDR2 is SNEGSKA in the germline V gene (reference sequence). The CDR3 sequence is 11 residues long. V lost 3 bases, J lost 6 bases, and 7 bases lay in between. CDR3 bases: TGCAGTGCTAGCTTGGGGGATACGCAGTATTTT. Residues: CSASLGDTQYF.

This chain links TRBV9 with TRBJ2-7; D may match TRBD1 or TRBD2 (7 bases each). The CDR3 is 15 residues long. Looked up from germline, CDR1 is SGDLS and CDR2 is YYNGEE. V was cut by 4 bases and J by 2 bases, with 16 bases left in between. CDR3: CASSPQGGLTYEQYF. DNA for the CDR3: TGTGCCAGCAGCCCCCAGGGGGGACTAACCTACGAGCAGTACTTC.

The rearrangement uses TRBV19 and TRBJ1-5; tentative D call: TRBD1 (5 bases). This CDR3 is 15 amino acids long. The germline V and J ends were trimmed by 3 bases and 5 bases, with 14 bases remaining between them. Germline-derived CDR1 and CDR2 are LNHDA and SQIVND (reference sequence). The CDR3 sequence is CASSIASGWDQPQHF. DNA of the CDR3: TGTGCCAGTAGTATCGCATCAGGGTGGGATCAGCCCCAGCATTTT. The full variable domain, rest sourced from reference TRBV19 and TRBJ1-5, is DGGITQSPKYLFRKEGQNVTLSCEQNLNHDAMYWYRQDPGQGLRLIYYSQIVNDFQKGDIAEGYSVSREKKESFPLTVTSAQKNPTAFYLCASSIASGWDQPQHFGDGTRLSIL.

The CDR3 spells CAAKRGGTDTQYF. The DNA for the CDR3 is TGTGCCGCGAAGCGGGGGGGCACAGATACGCAGTATTTT. This sequence joins TRBV30 and TRBJ2-3; 9 nucleotides line up with TRBD2. With V trimmed by 8 bases and J by 1 base, 4 bases remained unmatched. From germline, CDR1 is GTSNPN and CDR2 SVGIG (reference sequence). This CDR3 region has 13 residues. Variable domain in full (rest from reference TRBV30 and TRBJ2-3): SQTIHQWPATLVQPVGSPLSLECTVEGTSNPNLYWYRQAAGRGLQLLFYSVGIGQISSEVPQNLSASRPQDRQFILSSKKLLLSDSGFYLCAAKRGGTDTQYFGPGTRLTVL.

CDR3 sequence (DNA): TGTGCCAGTAGCCACCCGGGACAGGGAACCTACGAGCAGTACTTC. Translating it yields CASSHPGQGTYEQYF. This chain links TRBV19 with TRBJ2-7; 9 bases fit TRBD1. The trim removed 6 bases at V and 2 bases at J, leaving 8 bases unmatched. Germline-derived CDR1 and CDR2 are LNHDA and SQIVND (reference sequence). The CDR3 sequence is 15 residues long.

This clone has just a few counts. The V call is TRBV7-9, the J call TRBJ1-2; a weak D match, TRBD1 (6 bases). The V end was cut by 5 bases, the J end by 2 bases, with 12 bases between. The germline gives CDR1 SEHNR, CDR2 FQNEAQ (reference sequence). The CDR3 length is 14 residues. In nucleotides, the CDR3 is TGTGCCAGCAGCGGTCCAGGACAGAACTATGGCTACACCTTC. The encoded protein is CASSGPGQNYGYTF.

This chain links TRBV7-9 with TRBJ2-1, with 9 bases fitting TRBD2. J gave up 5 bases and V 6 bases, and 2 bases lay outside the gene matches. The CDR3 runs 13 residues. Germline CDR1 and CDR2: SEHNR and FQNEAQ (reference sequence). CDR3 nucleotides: TGTGCCAGCAGTCCTAGCGGGGACAATGAGCAGTTCTTC. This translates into CASSPSGDNEQFF.

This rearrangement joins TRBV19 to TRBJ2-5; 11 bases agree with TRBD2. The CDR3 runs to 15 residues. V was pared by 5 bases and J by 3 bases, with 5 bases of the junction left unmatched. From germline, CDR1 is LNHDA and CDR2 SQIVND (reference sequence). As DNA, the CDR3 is TGTGCCAGTAGTCCCCTAGCGGGGGGAGAAGAGACCCAGTACTTC. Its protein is CASSPLAGGEETQYF.

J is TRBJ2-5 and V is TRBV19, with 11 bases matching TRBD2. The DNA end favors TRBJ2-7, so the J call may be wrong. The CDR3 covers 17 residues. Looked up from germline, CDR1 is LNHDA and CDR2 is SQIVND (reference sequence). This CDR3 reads CATTNRPAGLAVYEQYF. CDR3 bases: TGTGCCACCACGAACCGACCCGCGGGACTAGCGGTATACGAGCAGTACTTC.

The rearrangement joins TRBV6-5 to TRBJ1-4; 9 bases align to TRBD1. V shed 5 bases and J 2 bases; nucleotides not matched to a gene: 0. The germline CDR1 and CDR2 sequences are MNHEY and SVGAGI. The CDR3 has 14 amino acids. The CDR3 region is CASSGTGTNEKLFF. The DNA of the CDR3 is TGTGCCAGCAGTGGGACAGGGACTAATGAAAAACTGTTTTTT.